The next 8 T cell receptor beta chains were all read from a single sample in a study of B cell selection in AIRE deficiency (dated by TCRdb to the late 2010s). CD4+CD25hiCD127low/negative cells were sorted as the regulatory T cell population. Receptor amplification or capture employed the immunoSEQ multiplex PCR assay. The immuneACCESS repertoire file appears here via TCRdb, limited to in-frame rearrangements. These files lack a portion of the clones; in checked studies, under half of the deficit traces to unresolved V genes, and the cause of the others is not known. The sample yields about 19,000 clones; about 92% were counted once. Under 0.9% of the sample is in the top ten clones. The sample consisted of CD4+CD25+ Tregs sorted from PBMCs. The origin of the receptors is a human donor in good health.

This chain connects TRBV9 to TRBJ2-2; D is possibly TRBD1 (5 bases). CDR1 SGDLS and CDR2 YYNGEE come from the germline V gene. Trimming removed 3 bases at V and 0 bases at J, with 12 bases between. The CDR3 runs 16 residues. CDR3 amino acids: CASSAQIGANTGELFF. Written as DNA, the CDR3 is TGTGCCAGCAGCGCACAGATAGGGGCGAACACCGGGGAGCTGTTTTTT.

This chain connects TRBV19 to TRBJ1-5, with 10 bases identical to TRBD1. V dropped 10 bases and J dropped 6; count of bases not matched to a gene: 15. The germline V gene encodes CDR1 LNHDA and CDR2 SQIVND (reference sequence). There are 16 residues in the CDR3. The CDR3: CATREADRGPGQPQHF. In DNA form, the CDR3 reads TGTGCCACCCGGGAGGCCGACAGGGGGCCGGGTCAGCCCCAGCATTTT.

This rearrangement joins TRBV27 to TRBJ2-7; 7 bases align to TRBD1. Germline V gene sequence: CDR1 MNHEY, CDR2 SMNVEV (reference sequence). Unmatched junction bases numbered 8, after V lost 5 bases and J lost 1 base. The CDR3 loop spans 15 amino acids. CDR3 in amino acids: CASSRRQGISYEQYF. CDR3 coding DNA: TGTGCCAGCAGTCGGCGACAGGGAATTTCCTACGAGCAGTACTTC.

The CDR3 bases are TGCGCCAGCAGCTCCCACAGAGATTGGAACTACGAGCAGTACTTC. This codes for CASSSHRDWNYEQYF. The chain couples TRBV5-1 to TRBJ2-7; D is unclear. V dropped 3 bases and J dropped 3 bases, with 16 bases sitting between them. Germline CDR1 SGHRS, CDR2 YFSETQ. The CDR3 loop spans 15 amino acids.

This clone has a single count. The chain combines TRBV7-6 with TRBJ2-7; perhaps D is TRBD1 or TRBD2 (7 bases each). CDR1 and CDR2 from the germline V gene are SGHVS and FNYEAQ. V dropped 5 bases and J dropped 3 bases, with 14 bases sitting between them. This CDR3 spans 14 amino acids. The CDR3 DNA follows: TGTGCCAGCAGCCCAGGGGGGGCCCGCTACGAGCAGTACTTC. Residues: CASSPGGARYEQYF. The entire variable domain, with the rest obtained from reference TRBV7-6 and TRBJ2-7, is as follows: GAGVSQSPRYKVTKRGQDVALRCDPISGHVSLYWYRQALGQGPEFLTYFNYEAQQDKSGLPNDRFSAERPEGSISTLTIQRTEQRDSAMYRCASSPGGARYEQYFGPGTRLTVT.

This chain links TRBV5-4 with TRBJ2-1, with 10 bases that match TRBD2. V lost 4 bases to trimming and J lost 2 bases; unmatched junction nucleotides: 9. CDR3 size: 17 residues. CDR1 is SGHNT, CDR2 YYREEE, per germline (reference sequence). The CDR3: CASSRGASGSPYNEQFF. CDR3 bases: TGTGCCAGCAGCCGGGGGGCTAGCGGGAGCCCCTACAATGAGCAGTTCTTC.

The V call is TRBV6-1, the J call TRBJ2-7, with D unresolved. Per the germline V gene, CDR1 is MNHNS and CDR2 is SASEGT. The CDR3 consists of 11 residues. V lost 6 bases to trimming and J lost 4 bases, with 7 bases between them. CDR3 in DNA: TGTGCCAGCAGCCGTATATACGAGCAGTACTTC. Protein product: CASSRIYEQYF.

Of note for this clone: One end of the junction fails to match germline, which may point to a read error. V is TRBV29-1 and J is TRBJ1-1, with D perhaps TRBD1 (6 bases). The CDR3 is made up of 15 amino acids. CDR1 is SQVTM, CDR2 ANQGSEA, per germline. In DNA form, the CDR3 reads TGCAGCGTTGAAGAGGGGAGGGGGATGAAGACTGAAGCTTTCTTT. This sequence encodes CSVEEGRGMKTEAFF.